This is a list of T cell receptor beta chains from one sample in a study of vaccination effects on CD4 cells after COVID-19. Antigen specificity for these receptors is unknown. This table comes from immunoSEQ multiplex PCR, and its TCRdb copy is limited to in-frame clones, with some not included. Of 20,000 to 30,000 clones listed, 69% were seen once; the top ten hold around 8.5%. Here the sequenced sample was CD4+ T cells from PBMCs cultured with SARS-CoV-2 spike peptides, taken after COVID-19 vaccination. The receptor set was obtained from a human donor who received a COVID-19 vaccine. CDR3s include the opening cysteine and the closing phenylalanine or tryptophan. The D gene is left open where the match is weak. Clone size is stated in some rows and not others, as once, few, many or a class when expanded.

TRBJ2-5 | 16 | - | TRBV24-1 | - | CATSDPRDSRRETQYF | TGTGCCACCAGTGACCCAAGAGACTCCCGACGGGAGACCCAGTACTTC
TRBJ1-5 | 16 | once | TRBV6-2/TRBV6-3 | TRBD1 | CASSYTLTGTPGSQHF | TGTGCCAGCAGTTACACCTTGACAGGGACTCCCGGGTCCCAGCATTTT
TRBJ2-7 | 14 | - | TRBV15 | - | CATSRDPTQDEQYF | TGTGCCACCAGCAGAGATCCCACCCAGGACGAGCAGTACTTC
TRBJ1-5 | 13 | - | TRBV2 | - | CASSSDSNQPQHF | TGTGCCAGCAGTTCGGACAGCAATCAGCCCCAGCATTTT
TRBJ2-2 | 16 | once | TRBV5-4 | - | CASRTLTGTGTGELFF | TGTGCCAGCAGGACTTTGACAGGAACGGGCACCGGGGAGCTGTTTTTT
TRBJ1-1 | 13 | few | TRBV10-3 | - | CAITLGVRTEAFF | TGTGCCATCACCCTAGGGGTTCGGACTGAAGCTTTCTTT
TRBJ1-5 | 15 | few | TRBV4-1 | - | CASSLSENSNQPQHF | TGCGCCAGCAGCCTCAGTGAGAATAGCAATCAGCCCCAGCATTTT
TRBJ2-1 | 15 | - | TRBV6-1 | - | CASSELEGAYNEQFF | TGTGCCAGCAGTGAATTGGAGGGGGCTTACAATGAGCAGTTCTTC
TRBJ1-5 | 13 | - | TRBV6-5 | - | CASKDSFNQPQHF | TGTGCCAGCAAAGACAGTTTCAATCAACCCCAGCATTTT
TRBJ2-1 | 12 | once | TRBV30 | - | CAWSVPVNEQFF | TGTGCCTGGAGTGTACCGGTAAATGAGCAGTTCTTC
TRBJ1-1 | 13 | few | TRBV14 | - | CASSQETAGGAFF | TGTGCCAGCAGCCAAGAAACCGCCGGAGGAGCTTTCTTT
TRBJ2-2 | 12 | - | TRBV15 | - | CATTVAAGELFF | TGTGCCACGACAGTAGCAGCCGGGGAGCTGTTTTTT
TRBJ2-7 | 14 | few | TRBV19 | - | CASSTRVSSYEQYF | TGTGCCAGTAGTACCAGGGTCTCCTCCTACGAGCAGTACTTC
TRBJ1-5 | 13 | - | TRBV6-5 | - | CASRGFSNQPQHF | TGTGCCAGCAGGGGGTTTAGCAATCAGCCCCAGCATTTT
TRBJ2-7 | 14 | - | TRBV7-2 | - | CASSLGGTRYEQYF | TGTGCCAGCAGCTTAGGGGGGACGCGCTACGAGCAGTACTTC
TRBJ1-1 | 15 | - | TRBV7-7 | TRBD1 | CASSSVRQGRTEAFF | TGTGCCAGCAGCTCCGTACGACAGGGAAGGACTGAAGCTTTCTTT
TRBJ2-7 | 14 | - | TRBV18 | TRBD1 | CASSPGTGAYEQYF | TGTGCCAGCTCCCCTGGGACAGGAGCCTACGAGCAGTACTTC
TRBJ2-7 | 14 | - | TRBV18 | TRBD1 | CASSPDRMTYEQYF | TGTGCCAGCTCACCGGACAGGATGACCTACGAGCAGTACTTC
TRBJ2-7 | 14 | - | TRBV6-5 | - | CATRWDLASYEQYF | TGTGCCACGCGGTGGGACTTGGCCTCCTACGAGCAGTACTTC
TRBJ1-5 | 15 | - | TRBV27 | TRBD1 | CASSEQGYSNQPQHF | TGTGCCAGCAGCGAACAGGGGTATAGCAATCAGCCCCAGCATTTT
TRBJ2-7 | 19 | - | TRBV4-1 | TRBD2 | CASSQRTGTSGRIVLEQYF | TGCGCCAGCAGCCAACGGACCGGGACTAGCGGGAGGATCGTGCTCGAGCAGTACTTC
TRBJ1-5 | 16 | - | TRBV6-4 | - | CASSEGAPAPNQPQHF | TGTGCCAGCAGTGAGGGCGCGCCGGCGCCGAATCAGCCCCAGCATTTT
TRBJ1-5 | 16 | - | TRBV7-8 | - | CASSLTSDGSNQPQHF | TGTGCCAGCAGCTTAACTTCGGACGGGAGCAATCAGCCCCAGCATTTT
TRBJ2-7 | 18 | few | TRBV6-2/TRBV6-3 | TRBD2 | CASSSGTSGRSFSYEQYF | TGTGCCAGCAGTTCCGGGACTAGCGGGAGGTCCTTCTCCTACGAGCAGTACTTC
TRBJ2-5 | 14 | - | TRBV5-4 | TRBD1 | CASSLQGAEETQYF | TGTGCCAGCAGCTTGCAGGGGGCAGAGGAGACCCAGTACTTC
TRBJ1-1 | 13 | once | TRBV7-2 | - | CASSPAENTEAFF | TGTGCCAGCAGCCCTGCAGAGAACACTGAAGCTTTCTTT
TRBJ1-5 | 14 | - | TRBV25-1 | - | CASSRGSGNQPQHF | TGTGCCAGCAGTAGGGGTTCAGGCAATCAGCCCCAGCATTTT
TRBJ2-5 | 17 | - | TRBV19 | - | CASSISAEAVFFGTQYF | TGTGCCAGTAGTATTTCGGCCGAGGCAGTCTTTTTTGGAACCCAGTACTTC
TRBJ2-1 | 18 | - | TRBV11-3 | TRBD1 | CASSLDQSGTGAYNEQFF | TGTGCCAGCAGCTTAGATCAATCAGGGACAGGGGCCTACAATGAGCAGTTCTTC
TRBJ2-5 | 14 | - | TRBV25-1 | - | CASSEVRIEETQYF | TGTGCCAGCAGTGAAGTTAGGATCGAAGAGACCCAGTACTTC
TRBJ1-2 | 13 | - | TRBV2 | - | CASSKGYREGYTF | TGTGCCAGCAGTAAAGGGTACCGGGAAGGCTACACCTTC
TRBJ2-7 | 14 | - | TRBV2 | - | CASRGPSGSYEQYF | TGTGCCAGCAGGGGCCCGTCGGGCTCCTACGAGCAGTACTTC
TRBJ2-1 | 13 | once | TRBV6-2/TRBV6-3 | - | CASSYKRYNEQFF | TGTGCCAGCAGTTACAAGAGATACAATGAGCAGTTCTTC